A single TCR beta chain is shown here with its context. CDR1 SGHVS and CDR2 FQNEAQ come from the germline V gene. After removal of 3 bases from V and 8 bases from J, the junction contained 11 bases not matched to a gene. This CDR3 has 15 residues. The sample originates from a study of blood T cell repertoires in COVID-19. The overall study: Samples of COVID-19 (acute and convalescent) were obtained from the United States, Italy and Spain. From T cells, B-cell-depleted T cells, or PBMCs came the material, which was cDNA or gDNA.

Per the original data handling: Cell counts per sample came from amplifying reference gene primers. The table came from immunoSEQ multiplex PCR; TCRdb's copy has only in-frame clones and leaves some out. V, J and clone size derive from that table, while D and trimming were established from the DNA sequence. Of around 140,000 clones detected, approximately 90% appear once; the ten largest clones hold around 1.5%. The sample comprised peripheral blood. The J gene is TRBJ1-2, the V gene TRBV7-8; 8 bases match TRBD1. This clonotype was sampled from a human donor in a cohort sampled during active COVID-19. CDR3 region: CASSFGQGTVQGYTF. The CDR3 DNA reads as TGTGCCAGCAGCTTTGGACAGGGTACAGTCCAAGGCTACACCTTC.